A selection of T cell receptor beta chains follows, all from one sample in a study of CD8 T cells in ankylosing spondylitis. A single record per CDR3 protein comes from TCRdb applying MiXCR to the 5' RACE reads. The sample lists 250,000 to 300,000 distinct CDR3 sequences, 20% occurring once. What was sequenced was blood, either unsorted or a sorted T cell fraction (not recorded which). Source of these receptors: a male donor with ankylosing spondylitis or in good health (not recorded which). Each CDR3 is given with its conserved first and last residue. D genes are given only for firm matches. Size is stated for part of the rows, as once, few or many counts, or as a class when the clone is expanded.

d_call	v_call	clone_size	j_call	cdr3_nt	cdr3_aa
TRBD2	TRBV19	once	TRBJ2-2	TGTGCCAGCCGGGGGGGCCGCACCGGGGAGCTGTTTTTT	CASRGGRTGELFF
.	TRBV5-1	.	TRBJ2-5	TGCGCCAGCAGCGGCGCGGACGGGGGGACCCAGTACTTC	CASSGADGGTQYF
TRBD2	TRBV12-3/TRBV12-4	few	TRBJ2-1	TGTGCCAGCAGTTATGGGGGGGGGAGTTACAATGAGCAGTTCTTC	CASSYGGGSYNEQFF
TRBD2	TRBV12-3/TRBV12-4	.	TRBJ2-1	TGTGCCAGCAGTCTTCCCGGAGCGGGAGCGAATGAGCAGTTCTTC	CASSLPGAGANEQFF
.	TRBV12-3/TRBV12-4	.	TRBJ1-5	TGTGCCAGCAGTTCACAGCTCAATCAGCCCCAGCATTTT	CASSSQLNQPQHF
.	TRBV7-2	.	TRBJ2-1	TGTGCCAGCAGCTTAGGGCCTGCGCAGTTCTTC	CASSLGPAQFF
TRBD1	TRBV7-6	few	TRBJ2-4	TGTGCCAGCAGCCCGGACAGGGGCTACGGCATTCAGTACTTC	CASSPDRGYGIQYF
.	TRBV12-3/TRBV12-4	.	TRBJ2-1	TGTGCCTCCCTGGTTTCCCTCGCCTACAATGAGCAGTTCTTC	CASLVSLAYNEQFF
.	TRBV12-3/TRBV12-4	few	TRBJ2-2	TGTGCCAGCAGTCCCCCGCAGGGGCCCCCGAACACCGGGGAGCTGTTTTTT	CASSPPQGPPNTGELFF
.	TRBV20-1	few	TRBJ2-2	TGCAGTGCTAGAGCGGGTAGCGGTTACACCGGGGAGCTGTTTTTT	CSARAGSGYTGELFF
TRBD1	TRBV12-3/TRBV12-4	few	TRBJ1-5	TGTGCCAGCAGTCTCGCACAGGGGTCCAATCAGCCCCAGCATTTT	CASSLAQGSNQPQHF
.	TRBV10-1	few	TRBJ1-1	TGCGCCAGCAGCCGGACAGTCTCAGACACTGAAGCTTTCTTT	CASSRTVSDTEAFF
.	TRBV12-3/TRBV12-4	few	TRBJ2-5	TGTGCCAGCAGTTTTGGGACGGCCGAGACCCAGTACTTC	CASSFGTAETQYF
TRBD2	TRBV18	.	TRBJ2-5	TGTGCCAGCTCACCATCCCTCAAGCTAGCGGTTGAAGAGACCCAGTACTTC	CASSPSLKLAVEETQYF
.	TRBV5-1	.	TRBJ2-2	TGCGCCAGCAGCTTGGAGGCAGGGCGTTTTACCGGGGAGCTGTTTTTT	CASSLEAGRFTGELFF
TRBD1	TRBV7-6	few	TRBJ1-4	TGTGCCAGCAGCCCCGGACAGGGGGGCACTAATGAAAAACTGTTTTTT	CASSPGQGGTNEKLFF
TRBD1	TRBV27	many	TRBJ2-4	TGTGCCAGCAGATCACCGGGACAGGGGCAAAACATTCAGTACTTC	CASRSPGQGQNIQYF
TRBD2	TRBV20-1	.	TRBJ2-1	TGCAGTGGGACGACGGGACTAGCGGGACCCGGCTCCTACAATGAGCAGTTCTTC	CSGTTGLAGPGSYNEQFF
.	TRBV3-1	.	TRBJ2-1	TGTGCCGGCAGCCACGTTGACAGGTACAATGAGCAGTTCTTC	CAGSHVDRYNEQFF
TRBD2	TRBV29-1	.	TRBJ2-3	TGCAGCGTTGAAGATTACGGGGGGACGCAGTATTTT	CSVEDYGGTQYF
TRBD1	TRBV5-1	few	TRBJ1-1	TGCGCCAGCAGCTTGGGGATGGGACAGGGGAACACTGAAGCTTTCTTT	CASSLGMGQGNTEAFF
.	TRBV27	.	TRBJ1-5	TGTGCCAGCATTCCTCGGGGGTTGTATCAGCCCCAGCATTTT	CASIPRGLYQPQHF
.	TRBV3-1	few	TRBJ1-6	TGTGCCAGTGGTTCGGGACTCAACAATTCACCCCTCCACTTT	CASGSGLNNSPLHF
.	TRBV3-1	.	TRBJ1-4	TGTGCCAGCAGCAAATACAAGAACCTTAATGAAAAACTGTTTTTT	CASSKYKNLNEKLFF
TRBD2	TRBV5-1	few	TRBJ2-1	TGCGCCAGCAGCTTTCTAGCGGGAGGGCTCGATGAGCAGTTCTTC	CASSFLAGGLDEQFF
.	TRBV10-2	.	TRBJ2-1	TGCGCCAGCAGTGAGTCCGGCGTGCCCTACAATGAGCAGTTCTTC	CASSESGVPYNEQFF